The 25 T cell receptor beta chains listed next were all sequenced from one sample in a study of post-analysis software for immune sequencing data. Study observations and caveats: TRBV segments more frequent in patients than in controls numbered a few and included TRBV5-6, TRBV5-1 and TRBV20-1.

Unique molecular identifiers tagged the TCR beta cDNA libraries. TCRdb independently ran MiXCR on the PCR reads; one entry per CDR3 protein. The sample consists of 750,000 to 900,000 distinct CDR3 sequences, around 45% of them appearing once. These receptors' targets are unknown. The material sequenced was blood. These receptors all stem from a girl aged 5 to 17 with multiple sclerosis.

This clonotype was counted between two and nine times. The genes are TRBV4-1 and TRBJ2-7, with D uncertain. The germline V and J ends were trimmed by 0 bases and 0 bases, with 15 bases remaining between them. The CDR3 runs to 17 residues. Germline V CDR1 and CDR2: MGHRA, YSYEKL. This CDR3 is CASSQDPLNLNSYEQYF. CDR3 nucleotide sequence: TGCGCCAGCAGCCAAGATCCTCTAAACCTTAACTCCTACGAGCAGTACTTC.

The V and J genes are TRBV3-1 and TRBJ2-3, with TRBD2 matching over 9 bases. The junction had 9 bases not matched to a gene; V was cut back by 1 base and J by 4 bases. The CDR3 has 17 residues. Germline V gives CDR1 LGHDT, CDR2 YNNKEL (reference sequence). Here the CDR3 reads CASSQVGGRASSDTQYF. CDR3 DNA: TGTGCCAGCAGCCAAGTCGGCGGGAGGGCCTCGTCAGATACGCAGTATTTT.

There are a few counts of this clonotype. This chain joins TRBV5-1 and TRBJ2-5; a possible D gene is TRBD1 (6 bases). CDR3 length: 13 residues. Germline assignment: CDR1 SGHRS and CDR2 YFSETQ. V gave up 3 bases and J gave up 4 bases, with 10 bases separating them. The CDR3 nucleotides read TGCGCCAGCAGCTGGCAGGGGAGAGAGACCCAGTACTTC. This translates into CASSWQGRETQYF.

This sequence joins TRBV4-1 and TRBJ2-5, with D possibly called TRBD1 or TRBD2 (5 bases each). The CDR3 covers 14 residues. The V gene lost 4 bases and the J gene lost 3 bases, with 12 bases spanning the gap. Per the germline V gene, CDR1 is MGHRA and CDR2 is YSYEKL. The CDR3 bases are TGCGCCAGCAGCCCCTTTAGGGGAGAAGAGACCCAGTACTTC. Its translation is CASSPFRGEETQYF.

V is TRBV19 and J is TRBJ2-1; TRBD2 matches 16 bases. Germline trimming cut 3 bases from V and 5 bases from J; bases unmatched to any gene: 7. Germline V gene data show CDR1 as LNHDA and CDR2 as SQIVND (reference sequence). There are 18 residues in the CDR3. CDR3 coding DNA: TGTGCCAGTAGTATGACCGGGACTAGCGGGAGGGTCCACAATGAGCAGTTCTTC. It specifies CASSMTGTSGRVHNEQFF.

In its sample, this clonotype was seen a few times. One end of the junction fails to match germline, which may point to a read error. Here the CDR3 reads CASSLAGCGYEQYF. CDR3 nucleotide sequence: TGTGCTAGCAGCTTAGCAGGGTGCGGGTACGAGCAGTACTTC. The chain has TRBV7-7 and TRBJ2-7; either TRBD1 or TRBD2 may supply D (5 bases each). Per the germline V gene, CDR1 is SSHAT and CDR2 is FNYEAQ (reference sequence). This CDR3 has 14 amino acids.

The chain links TRBV29-1 to TRBJ2-3; D not resolved. CDR3 size: 14 residues. The germline V gene has CDR1 SQVTM and CDR2 ANQGSEA. Deletions cut 0 bases from V and 2 bases from J, with 9 bases between. CDR3 region: CSVEEGITTDTQYF. As DNA, the CDR3 is TGCAGCGTTGAAGAAGGGATTACCACAGATACGCAGTATTTT.

The J gene is TRBJ2-1, the V gene TRBV12-3 or TRBV12-4, with a weak D call TRBD2 (5 bases). CDR3 length: 16 residues. Trimming removed 2 bases at V and 0 bases at J, with 11 bases between. The CDR3 protein is CASSLRADTSYNEQFF. CDR3 DNA: TGTGCCAGCAGTTTAAGAGCGGATACCTCCTACAATGAGCAGTTCTTC.

On this clonotype itself: One base away lies a much larger clone, so this may be a sequencing read error. The V call is TRBV7-2, the J call TRBJ2-3; tentatively, D is TRBD1 or TRBD2 (5 bases each). The CDR3 spans 16 residues. Germline V gene data show CDR1 as SGHTA and CDR2 as FQGNSA. V was shortened by 5 bases and J by 5 bases, with 20 bases between the two germline ends. Here the CDR3 DNA reads TGTGCCAGCAGCCCAATGGGGCAGGAGGCACGAGATACGCAGTATTTT. It yields the protein CASSPMGQEARDTQYF.

The chain recombines TRBV28 with TRBJ1-2, with D perhaps matching TRBD1 (6 bases). The CDR3 spans 16 residues. Germline-derived CDR1 and CDR2 are MDHEN and SYDVKM. V was shortened by 2 bases and J by 7 bases, with 20 bases between the two germline ends. Written as DNA, the CDR3 is TGTGCCAGCAGTTTACACAGGGCGGGAGCCGGTAGTGGCTACACCTTC. Translated: CASSLHRAGAGSGYTF.

The V gene is TRBV7-6, the J gene TRBJ1-5; D not certain. This CDR3 contains 15 residues. Germline lookup yields CDR1 SGHVS and CDR2 FNYEAQ. V shed 1 base and J shed 3 bases, with 10 bases lying between them. In DNA form, the CDR3 reads TGTGCCAGCAGCTTAGAGGCCGCGGTCAATCAGCCCCAGCATTTT. It translates to CASSLEAAVNQPQHF.

This clonotype was detected only a few times. The rearrangement links TRBV29-1 to TRBJ1-2; D not certain. CDR3 size: 10 residues. Trimming took 3 bases from V and 7 from J, leaving 6 bases between them. Germline CDR1 is SQVTM and CDR2 is ANQGSEA. CDR3 loop: CSVESGGYTF. Written as DNA, the CDR3 is TGCAGCGTTGAGTCAGGTGGCTACACCTTC.

The chain combines TRBV5-1 with TRBJ2-5; TRBD1 might be the D (5 bases). From germline, CDR1 is SGHRS and CDR2 YFSETQ. Trimming removed 5 bases from V and 1 base from J, with 9 bases in between. This CDR3 is 13 amino acids long. CDR3 sequence: CASSVRGQETQYF. For the CDR3, the DNA is TGCGCCAGCAGTGTTAGGGGCCAAGAGACCCAGTACTTC. The full variable domain, completed using reference TRBV5-1 and TRBJ2-5, is KAGVTQTPRYLIKTRGQQVTLSCSPISGHRSVSWYQQTPGQGLQFLFEYFSETQRNKGNFPGRFSGRQFSNSRSEMNVSTLELGDSALYLCASSVRGQETQYFGPGTRLLVL.

The V gene is TRBV6-2 or TRBV6-3, the J gene TRBJ2-7, with TRBD2 as a possible D gene (6 bases). With 10 bases removed from V and 0 bases from J, the gap between germline ends came to 13 bases. Germline V gene data show CDR1 as MNHEY and CDR2 as SVGEGT. This CDR3 is 13 amino acids long. Here the CDR3 DNA reads TGTGCCACCAGAAGGGACTCCTCCTACGAGCAGTACTTC. Protein sequence: CATRRDSSYEQYF.

The chain employs TRBV20-1 and TRBJ2-1, with 9 bases aligning to TRBD2. Looked up from germline, CDR1 is DFQATT and CDR2 is SNEGSKA (reference sequence). CDR3 length: 16 residues. J lost 1 base, V lost 1 base, and 5 bases had no gene match. CDR3 loop: CSARVVTSGSYNEQFF. The CDR3 DNA reads as TGCAGTGCTAGAGTTGTGACTAGCGGATCCTACAATGAGCAGTTCTTC.

This clonotype has only a few counts. This rearrangement joins TRBV6-5 to TRBJ1-2; 8 nucleotides match TRBD1. Germline V lookup: CDR1 MNHEY, CDR2 SVGAGI. V gave up 6 bases and J gave up 5 bases; unmatched junction bases: 5. The CDR3 spans 13 residues. The CDR3 loop reads CASSRDRSYGYTF. CDR3 nucleotide sequence: TGTGCCAGCAGCCGGGACAGGTCTTATGGCTACACCTTC.

The J gene is TRBJ2-1, the V gene TRBV10-2; TRBD2 aligns across 12 bases. Looked up from germline, CDR1 is WSHSY and CDR2 is SAAADI. CDR3 size: 15 residues. With 4 bases clipped from V and 3 bases from J, the junction kept 1 base outside the gene matches. The CDR3 DNA sequence: TGCGCCAGCAGTGTGACTAGCGGGGGCTACAATGAGCAGTTCTTC. This sequence encodes CASSVTSGGYNEQFF.

V usage is TRBV2 and J usage is TRBJ2-5; D could derive from TRBD1 or TRBD2 (5 bases each). The CDR3 is made up of 17 amino acids. The germline gives CDR1 SNHLY, CDR2 FYNNEI. V was pared by 2 bases and J by 3 bases, with 19 bases between. CDR3 in amino acids: CASSETDSGTIEETQYF. In DNA, the CDR3 is TGTGCCAGCAGTGAAACAGATTCCGGGACGATCGAAGAGACCCAGTACTTC.

On this clonotype itself: One junction end does not reproduce the germline sequence, and a read error may be involved. The CDR3 loop reads CASSPVGRLNTGERFF. The DNA of the CDR3 is TGTGCCAGCAGCCCTGTGGGGAGGCTTAACACCGGGGAGCGGTTTTTT. The rearrangement links TRBV6-5 to TRBJ2-2, with D tentatively TRBD2 (6 bases). The CDR3 is made up of 16 amino acids. Germline assignment: CDR1 MNHEY and CDR2 SVGAGI.

CDR3 residues: CASSLLGGAAANTDTQYF. The DNA for the CDR3 is TGTGCCAGCAGCTTACTTGGTGGGGCGGCGGCTAACACAGATACGCAGTATTTT. The V and J genes are TRBV7-2 and TRBJ2-3; tentatively, D is TRBD1 (5 bases). Deletions cut 2 bases from V and 2 bases from J, with 20 bases between. The V gene's germline CDR1 is SGHTA and CDR2 FQGNSA. This CDR3 region has 18 residues.

This chain links TRBV12-3 or TRBV12-4 with TRBJ1-1; D ambiguous. The CDR3 runs to 11 residues. The V and J ends lost 6 bases and 7 bases respectively, with 9 bases between them. In nucleotides, the CDR3 is TGTGCCAGCAGCCGTAGTGTTGAAGCTTTCTTT. Protein: CASSRSVEAFF.

This chain links TRBV7-2 with TRBJ1-5; a possible D gene is TRBD1 (5 bases). The CDR3 length is 15 residues. Trimming stripped 6 bases from V and 3 bases from J, with 15 bases between. Germline CDR1 reads SGHTA; CDR2 reads FQGNSA. For the CDR3, the DNA is TGTGCCAGCAGTCCTGGGGGGGAGGTCAATCAGCCCCAGCATTTT. Protein: CASSPGGEVNQPQHF.

V is TRBV20-1 and J is TRBJ2-7, with TRBD2 matching over 9 bases. The CDR3 has 15 amino acids. CDR1 DFQATT and CDR2 SNEGSKA come from the germline V gene (reference sequence). The V and J ends lost 3 bases and 4 bases, in that order; junction bases with no gene match: 10. The CDR3 coding sequence is TGCAGTGCTAGTGGGACCCTTAGCGGGAGTTACGAGCAGTACTTC. Translated: CSASGTLSGSYEQYF.

This clonotype was seen more than once but under ten times. This chain joins TRBV6-5 and TRBJ2-1; TRBD2 aligns across 8 bases. The CDR3 extends over 14 amino acids. The V segment lost 5 bases and the J segment 6 bases; nucleotides outside the gene matches: 6. Germline CDR1 reads MNHEY; CDR2 reads SVGAGI. The CDR3 region is CASSRGLEGNEQFF. For the CDR3, the DNA is TGTGCCAGCAGTCGGGGACTAGAGGGCAATGAGCAGTTCTTC.

This rearrangement joins TRBV28 to TRBJ1-2; D perhaps matches TRBD1 (5 bases). The germline CDR1 and CDR2 sequences are MDHEN and SYDVKM. Trimming cost V 5 bases and J 6 bases, with 16 bases left between them. The CDR3 sequence is 14 residues long. CDR3: CASSLLGGIDGYTF. In DNA, the CDR3 is TGTGCCAGCAGTCTCCTTGGGGGAATTGATGGCTACACCTTC.